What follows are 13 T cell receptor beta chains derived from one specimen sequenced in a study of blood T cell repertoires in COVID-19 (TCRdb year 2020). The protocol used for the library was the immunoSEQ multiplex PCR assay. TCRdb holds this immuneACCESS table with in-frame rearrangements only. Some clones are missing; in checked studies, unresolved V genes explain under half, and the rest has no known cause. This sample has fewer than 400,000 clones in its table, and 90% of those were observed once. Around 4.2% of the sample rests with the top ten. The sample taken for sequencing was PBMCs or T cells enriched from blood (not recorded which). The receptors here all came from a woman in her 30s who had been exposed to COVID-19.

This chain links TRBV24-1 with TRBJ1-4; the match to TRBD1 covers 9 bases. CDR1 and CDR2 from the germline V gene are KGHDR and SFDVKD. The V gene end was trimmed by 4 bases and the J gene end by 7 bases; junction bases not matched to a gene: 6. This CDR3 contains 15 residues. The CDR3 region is CATSEPGQGGEKLFF. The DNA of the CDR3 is TGTGCCACCAGTGAACCGGGACAGGGAGGTGAAAAACTGTTTTTT.

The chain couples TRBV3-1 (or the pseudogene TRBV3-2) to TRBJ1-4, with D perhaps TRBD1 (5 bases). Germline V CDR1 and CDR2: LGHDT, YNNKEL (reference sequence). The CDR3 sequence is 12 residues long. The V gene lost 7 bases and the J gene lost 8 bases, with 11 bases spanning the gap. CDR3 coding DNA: TGTGCCAGCAACCTCGGGGGGGAAAAACTGTTTTTT. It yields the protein CASNLGGEKLFF.

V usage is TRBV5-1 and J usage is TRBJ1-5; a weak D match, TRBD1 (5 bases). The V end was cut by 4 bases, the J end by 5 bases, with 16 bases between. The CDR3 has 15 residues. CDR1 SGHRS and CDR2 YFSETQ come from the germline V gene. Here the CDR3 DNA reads TGCGCCAGCAGCCCGGGGGTAAGGATGGATCAGCCCCAGCATTTT. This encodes CASSPGVRMDQPQHF.

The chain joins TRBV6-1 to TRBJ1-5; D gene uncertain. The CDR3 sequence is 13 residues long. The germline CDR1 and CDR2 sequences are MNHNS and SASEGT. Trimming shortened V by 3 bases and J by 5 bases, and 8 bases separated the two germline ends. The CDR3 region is CASSDNGDQPQHF. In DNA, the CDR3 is TGTGCCAGCAGTGATAACGGTGATCAGCCCCAGCATTTT.

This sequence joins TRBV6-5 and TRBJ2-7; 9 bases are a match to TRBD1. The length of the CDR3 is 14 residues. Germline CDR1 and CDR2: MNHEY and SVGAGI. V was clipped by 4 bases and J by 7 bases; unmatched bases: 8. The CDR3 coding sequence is TGTGCCAGCAGTTGGACAGGGGAATCTAGGGAGCAGTACTTC. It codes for CASSWTGESREQYF.

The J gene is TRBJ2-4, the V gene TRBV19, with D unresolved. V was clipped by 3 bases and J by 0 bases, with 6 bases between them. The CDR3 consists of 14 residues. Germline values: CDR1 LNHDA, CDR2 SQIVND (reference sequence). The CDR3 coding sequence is TGTGCCAGTAGTATTACAGTAGCCAAAAACATTCAGTACTTC. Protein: CASSITVAKNIQYF.

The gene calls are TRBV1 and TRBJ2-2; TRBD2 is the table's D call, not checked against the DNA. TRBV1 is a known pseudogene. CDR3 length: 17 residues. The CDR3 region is CTSIGTSGGWYTGELFF. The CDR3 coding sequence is TGCACCAGCATCGGGACTAGCGGGGGTTGGTACACCGGGGAGCTGTTTTTT.

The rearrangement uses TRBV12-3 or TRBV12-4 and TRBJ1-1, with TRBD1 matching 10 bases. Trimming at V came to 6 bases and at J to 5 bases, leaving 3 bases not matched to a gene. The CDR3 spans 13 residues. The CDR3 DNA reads TGTGCCAGCAGCGGACAGGGGGGGACTGAAGCTTTCTTT. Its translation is CASSGQGGTEAFF.

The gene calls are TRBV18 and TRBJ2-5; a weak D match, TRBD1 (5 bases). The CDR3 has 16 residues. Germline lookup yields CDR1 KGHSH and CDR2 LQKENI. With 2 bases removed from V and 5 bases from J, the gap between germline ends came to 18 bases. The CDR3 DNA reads TGTGCCAGCTCACCATTGGGGCCTAGGTTCGGGGAGACCCAGTACTTC. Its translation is CASSPLGPRFGETQYF. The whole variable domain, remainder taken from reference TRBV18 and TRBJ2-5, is NAGVMQNPRHLVRRRGQEARLRCSPMKGHSHVYWYRQLPEEGLKFMVYLQKENIIDESGMPKERFSAEFPKEGPSILRIQQVVRGDSAAYFCASSPLGPRFGETQYFGPGTRLLVL.

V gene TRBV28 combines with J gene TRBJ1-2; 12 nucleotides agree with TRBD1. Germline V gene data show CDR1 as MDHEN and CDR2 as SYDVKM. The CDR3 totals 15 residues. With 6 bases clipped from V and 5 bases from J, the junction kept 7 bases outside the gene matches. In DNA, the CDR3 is TGTGCCAGCAGCCCAGGGGACAGGGGGCTTTATGGCTACACCTTC. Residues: CASSPGDRGLYGYTF.

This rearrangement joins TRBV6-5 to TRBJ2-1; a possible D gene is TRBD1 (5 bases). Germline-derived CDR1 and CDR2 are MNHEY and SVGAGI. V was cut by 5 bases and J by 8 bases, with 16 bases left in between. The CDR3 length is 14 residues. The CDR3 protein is CASSPFDRSDEQFF. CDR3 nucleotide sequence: TGTGCCAGCAGTCCCTTCGACAGATCGGATGAGCAGTTCTTC.

The CDR3 DNA sequence: TGTGCCTGGAGTGAAGGGGGATGGGGACAGGGAGGCGAGCAGTACTTC. Its protein product is CAWSEGGWGQGGEQYF. This sequence joins TRBV30 and TRBJ2-7, with 9 bases matching TRBD1. CDR1 GTSNPN and CDR2 SVGIG come from the germline V gene (reference sequence). V was pared by 1 base and J by 6 bases, with 13 bases of the junction left unmatched. The CDR3 runs 16 residues.

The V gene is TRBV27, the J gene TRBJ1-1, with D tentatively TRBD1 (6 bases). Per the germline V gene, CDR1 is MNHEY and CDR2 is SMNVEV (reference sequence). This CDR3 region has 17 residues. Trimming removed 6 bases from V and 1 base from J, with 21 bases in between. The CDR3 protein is CASRMYSGTPKNTEAFF. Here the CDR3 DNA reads TGTGCCAGCAGAATGTATTCCGGGACACCGAAGAACACTGAAGCTTTCTTT.